These T cell receptor beta chains were read from a single sample in a study of cytomegalovirus exposure and HLA in healthy donors. Sequenced by immunoSEQ multiplex PCR; TCRdb stores in-frame clones only, minus some. The sample comprises 160,000 or so clones, around nine tenths of which are singletons, and just under 3% rests with the top ten. The sequenced sample consisted of PBMCs. All receptors come from a man younger than 30 in good health and CMV-seronegative. CDR3s include the opening cysteine and the closing phenylalanine or tryptophan. The order of the fields is V gene, J gene, clone size, D gene, CDR3 protein, CDR3 DNA. The D gene is left open where the match is weak. Size values are once, few and many counts, or a class for expanded clones, and some rows have none.

>TRBV27|TRBJ1-2|NA|NA
CASSSSGQTYGYTF
TGTGCCAGCAGTTCATCGGGACAAACTTATGGCTACACCTTC
>TRBV7-9|TRBJ2-7|NA|NA
CASSFGILEQYF
TGTGCCAGCAGCTTCGGGATCCTCGAGCAGTACTTC
>TRBV5-6|TRBJ1-1|NA|TRBD1
CASRPGTVTEAFF
TGTGCCAGCAGGCCCGGGACAGTCACTGAAGCTTTCTTT
>TRBV5-6|TRBJ1-1|NA|TRBD1
CASSFAGQTHMNTEAFF
TGTGCCAGCAGCTTCGCGGGACAGACGCACATGAACACTGAAGCTTTCTTT
>TRBV29-1|TRBJ2-3|NA|TRBD2
CSVTSGGSDTQYF
TGCAGCGTCACTAGCGGGGGCTCAGATACGCAGTATTTT
>TRBV7-9|TRBJ1-2|NA|NA
CASSLVAGYGYTF
TGTGCCAGCAGCTTAGTGGCGGGCTATGGCTACACCTTC
>TRBV4-1|TRBJ2-7|NA|NA
CASSQSGTPYEQYF
TGCGCCAGCAGCCAAAGCGGTACACCCTACGAGCAGTACTTC
>TRBV18|TRBJ2-3|NA|NA
CASSGGLSDTQYF
TGTGCCAGCTCCGGGGGTTTGTCAGATACGCAGTATTTT
>TRBV7-9|TRBJ1-1|NA|NA
CASSRSDRKAFF
TGTGCCAGCAGCCGAAGTGACAGGAAGGCTTTCTTT
>TRBV10-3|TRBJ2-3|NA|NA
CAISELQVSTDTQYF
TGTGCCATCAGTGAGCTACAGGTTAGCACAGATACGCAGTATTTT
>TRBV27|TRBJ1-6|NA|NA
CASRYSAVNSPLHF
TGTGCCAGCAGATACAGTGCTGTTAATTCACCCCTCCACTTT
>TRBV7-8|TRBJ2-5|NA|NA
CASSSTGAGATGRETQYF
TGTGCCAGCAGCTCGACAGGGGCGGGGGCGACCGGTAGGGAGACCCAGTACTTC
>TRBV6-4|TRBJ2-1|many|TRBD2
CASSEREYNEQFF
TGTGCCAGCAGTGAGCGGGAGTACAATGAGCAGTTCTTC
>TRBV27|TRBJ1-4|NA|NA
CASSYRGTANEKLFF
TGTGCCAGCAGTTATAGGGGGACGGCTAATGAAAAACTGTTTTTT
>TRBV7-6|TRBJ1-2|NA|NA
CASSFRTADGYTF
TGTGCCAGCAGCTTCCGGACAGCCGATGGCTACACCTTC
>TRBV11-2|TRBJ1-1|NA|NA
CASTPLYTEAFF
TGTGCCAGCACCCCGTTATACACTGAAGCTTTCTTT
>TRBV5-1|TRBJ1-3|NA|TRBD1
CASSSLGQGSGNTIYF
TGCGCCAGCAGCTCCCTAGGACAGGGTTCTGGAAACACCATATATTTT
>TRBV2|TRBJ2-6|NA|TRBD1
CASSIRTGGSGANVLTF
TGTGCCAGCTCCATCCGTACAGGGGGTTCTGGGGCCAACGTCCTGACTTTC
>TRBV27|TRBJ2-7|NA|NA
CASSNSGPYEQYF
TGTGCCAGCAGTAATAGTGGGCCCTACGAGCAGTACTTC
>TRBV27|TRBJ1-6|NA|TRBD1
CASSEQGRGSPLHF
TGTGCCAGCAGTGAACAGGGGAGAGGGTCACCCCTCCACTTT
>TRBV2|TRBJ1-5|NA|NA
CASSAGSGGDQPQHF
TGTGCCAGCAGCGCCGGTTCGGGGGGGGATCAGCCCCAGCATTTT
>TRBV6-5|TRBJ2-1|NA|TRBD1
CASGRQGVFDEQFF
TGTGCCAGCGGGCGACAGGGGGTTTTCGATGAGCAGTTCTTC
>TRBV28|TRBJ1-5|NA|NA
CASSRDSNQPQHF
TGTGCCAGCAGTCGGGATAGCAATCAGCCCCAGCATTTT
>TRBV7-9|TRBJ2-5|NA|TRBD2
CASSAGTSGKETQYF
TGTGCCAGCAGCGCCGGGACTAGCGGGAAGGAGACCCAGTACTTC
>TRBV28|TRBJ2-2|NA|TRBD1
CASLRDRYNGELFF
TGTGCCAGCCTTCGGGACAGGTATAACGGGGAGCTGTTTTTT
>TRBV7-9|TRBJ2-7|NA|NA
CASSLTGSPPYEQYF
TGTGCCAGCAGCTTGACAGGATCCCCCCCCTACGAGCAGTACTTC
>TRBV5-5|TRBJ1-2|NA|NA
CASSLDSGTFYGYTF
TGTGCCAGCAGCTTGGATTCCGGGACTTTCTATGGCTACACCTTC
>TRBV6-4|TRBJ2-7|NA|NA
CASNFRFSGNPLLQYF
TGTGCCAGCAACTTTCGGTTCTCAGGGAACCCTCTACTGCAGTACTTC
>TRBV7-9|TRBJ1-1|few|NA
CASSRQTNTEAFF
TGTGCCAGCAGTAGACAGACAAACACTGAAGCTTTCTTT
>TRBV28|TRBJ1-2|NA|TRBD1
CASSPQGEGGYTF
TGTGCCAGCAGTCCTCAGGGGGAAGGGGGCTACACCTTC
>TRBV6-5|TRBJ1-2|NA|TRBD1
CASSYPKSGGSYGYTF
TGTGCCAGCAGTTACCCGAAATCAGGGGGGAGCTATGGCTACACCTTC
>TRBV5-8|TRBJ1-6|NA|TRBD1
CASSFPGGLGSPLHF
TGTGCCAGCAGCTTCCCAGGGGGCCTCGGTTCACCCCTCCACTTT
>TRBV6-5|TRBJ1-2|NA|TRBD1
CASSISRDSAYGYTF
TGTGCCAGCAGTATCTCCCGGGACAGTGCCTATGGCTACACCTTC
>TRBV12-5|TRBJ1-1|few|TRBD1
CASGPGTARPEAFF
TGTGCTAGTGGTCCAGGGACAGCGAGACCTGAAGCTTTCTTT
>TRBV6-5|TRBJ1-2|NA|TRBD1
CASIGGADRGYGYTF
TGTGCCAGCATTGGCGGGGCCGACAGGGGCTATGGCTACACCTTC
>TRBV6-1|TRBJ2-1|NA|TRBD2
CASRVSGSSYNEQFF
TGTGCCAGCAGGGTTAGCGGGAGCTCCTACAATGAGCAGTTCTTC
>TRBV12-5|TRBJ2-1|NA|TRBD2
CASGGAGTSGRTDEQFF
TGTGCTAGTGGTGGGGCCGGGACTAGCGGGAGGACGGATGAGCAGTTCTTC
>TRBV7-2|TRBJ2-1|NA|NA
CASSTIALAPEQFF
TGTGCCAGCAGCACAATTGCATTAGCTCCTGAGCAGTTCTTC
>TRBV28|TRBJ2-6|NA|NA
CASSPQSFSGANVLTF
TGTGCCAGCAGTCCGCAGTCCTTCTCTGGGGCCAACGTCCTGACTTTC
>TRBV10-3|TRBJ2-1|NA|TRBD1
CAISPGTVNEQFF
TGTGCCATCAGTCCTGGGACAGTCAATGAGCAGTTCTTC